This entry lists 11 T cell receptor beta chains sequenced from one sample in a study of T-cell reconstitution after alpha-beta-depleted transplantation in children. Unique molecular identifiers tagged the TCRbeta library. MiXCR, run by TCRdb on the PCR reads, gives a single entry per CDR3 protein. The table includes about 170,000 distinct CDR3 sequences, 11% detected once. This material consisted of PBMCs, taken before TCRalphabeta/CD19-depleted stem cell transplant. The source of these receptors is a boy under 10 years old with acute myeloid leukemia, due to receive a stem cell transplant.

This clonotype has at least ten counts. J is TRBJ2-1 and V is TRBV3-1; possible D gene TRBD2, 6 bases. Trimming left V 2 bases short and J 9 bases short, with 8 bases between. The CDR3 totals 12 residues. In germline, CDR1 is LGHDT, CDR2 YNNKEL (reference sequence). For the CDR3, the DNA is TGTGCCAGCAGCCAATCCGGGGGTGAGCAGTTCTTC. It yields the protein CASSQSGGEQFF.

This clonotype was picked up many times. V and J are TRBV4-1 and TRBJ2-1, with a weak D call TRBD2 (5 bases). Germline CDR1 is MGHRA and CDR2 is YSYEKL. The V and J ends lost 1 base and 8 bases respectively, with 9 bases between them. CDR3 length: 13 amino acids. CDR3 DNA: TGCGCCAGCAGCCAAGCGTCTAGCTATGAGCAGTTCTTC. This encodes CASSQASSYEQFF.

This clonotype showed up many times. The chain recombines TRBV6-1 with TRBJ2-7, with TRBD1 matching over 7 bases. J lost 2 bases, V lost 0 bases, and 4 bases had no gene match. Germline-derived CDR1 and CDR2 are MNHNS and SASEGT. The CDR3 extends over 15 amino acids. DNA for the CDR3: TGTGCCAGCAGTGAAGCGCTGGGACAGCCCTACGAGCAGTACGTC. As protein: CASSEALGQPYEQYV.

This clonotype was recorded many times. J is TRBJ1-6 and V is TRBV30, with 7 bases that match TRBD1. V lost 2 bases to trimming and J lost 12 bases; unmatched junction nucleotides: 10. The CDR3 runs to 14 residues. Per germline, CDR1 GTSNPN and CDR2 SVGIG (reference sequence). CDR3 loop: CAWSQGVQVEPLHF. The CDR3 region has the DNA TGTGCCTGGAGTCAGGGGGTCCAGGTGGAACCCCTCCACTTT.

This clonotype was picked up many times. This chain uses TRBV12-3 or TRBV12-4 with TRBJ2-2, with TRBD2 identical over 10 bases. The trim removed 7 bases at V and 2 bases at J, leaving 4 bases unmatched. This CDR3 region has 15 residues. The CDR3 nucleotides are TGTGCCAGCACACCTAGCGGGGGTAACACCGGGGAGCTGTTTTTT. Its protein product is CASTPSGGNTGELFF.

This clonotype was recorded many times. V and J are TRBV6-5 and TRBJ2-2; no clear D gene. CDR3 size: 16 residues. Trimming removed 2 bases from V and 8 bases from J, with 18 bases in between. The germline V gene has CDR1 MNHEY and CDR2 SVGAGI. Here the CDR3 reads CASSYRAWTLAGELFF. The DNA of the CDR3 is TGTGCCAGCAGTTACAGGGCATGGACCTTAGCAGGGGAGCTGTTTTTT.

This clonotype was counted ten times or more. The chain links TRBV5-1 to TRBJ2-2; 12 nucleotides match TRBD2. Trimming cost V 4 bases and J 8 bases; bases outside gene matches: 6. CDR3 length: 15 residues. The germline gives CDR1 SGHRS, CDR2 YFSETQ. CDR3 in DNA: TGCGCCAGCAGCATTGGACTAGCGGGGTTAGGGGAGCTGTTTTTT. Translation: CASSIGLAGLGELFF.

This clonotype was recorded many times. This sequence joins TRBV19 and TRBJ2-3; tentatively, D is TRBD1 or TRBD2 (5 bases each). From germline, CDR1 is LNHDA and CDR2 SQIVND (reference sequence). The CDR3 loop spans 15 amino acids. With 5 bases removed from V and 3 bases from J, the gap between germline ends came to 15 bases. The CDR3 sequence: CASSPGASVTDTQYF. CDR3 bases: TGTGCCAGTAGTCCCGGGGCTAGTGTGACAGATACGCAGTATTTT.

Many counts were recorded for this clonotype. The chain recombines TRBV13 with TRBJ2-3; 10 positions agree with TRBD2. CDR3 size: 17 residues. The V gene end was trimmed by 5 bases and the J gene end by 2 bases; junction bases not matched to a gene: 10. Germline V gene data show CDR1 as PRHDT and CDR2 as FYEKMQ (reference sequence). CDR3 nucleotides: TGTGCCAGCAGCCCCAACCCAGCGGGAGGGTTCACAGATACGCAGTATTTT. It translates to CASSPNPAGGFTDTQYF.

This clonotype was detected ten times or more. This chain connects TRBV7-2 to TRBJ2-1, with a weak D call TRBD2 (5 bases). V was pared by 4 bases and J by 4 bases, with 14 bases between. The CDR3 runs 15 residues. Germline CDR1 is SGHTA and CDR2 is FQGNSA. The CDR3 loop is CASSSDGGFYNEQFF. CDR3 bases: TGTGCCAGCAGCTCTGACGGCGGGTTTTACAATGAGCAGTTCTTC.

This clonotype was observed many times. This chain uses TRBV24-1 with TRBJ1-2, with D maybe TRBD1 (6 bases). V was pared by 12 bases and J by 3 bases, with 25 bases between. This CDR3 is 16 amino acids long. CDR1 and CDR2 (germline): KGHDR, SFDVKD. CDR3 coding DNA: TGTGCCCCTCCTACAGGGTTGAACCGCACTTACTATGGCTACACCTTC. This gives the protein CAPPTGLNRTYYGYTF.